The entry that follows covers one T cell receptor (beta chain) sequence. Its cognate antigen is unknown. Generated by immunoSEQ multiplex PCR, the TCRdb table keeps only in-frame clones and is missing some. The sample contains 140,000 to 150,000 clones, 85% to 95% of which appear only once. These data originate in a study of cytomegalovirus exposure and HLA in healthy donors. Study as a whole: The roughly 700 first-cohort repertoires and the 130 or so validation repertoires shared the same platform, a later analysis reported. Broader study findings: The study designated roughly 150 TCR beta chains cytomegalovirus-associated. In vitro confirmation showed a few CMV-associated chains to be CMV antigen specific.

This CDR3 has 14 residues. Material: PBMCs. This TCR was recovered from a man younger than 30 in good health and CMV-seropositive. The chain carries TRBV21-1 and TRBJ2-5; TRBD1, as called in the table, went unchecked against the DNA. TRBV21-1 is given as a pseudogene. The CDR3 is CASTNMDTKETQYF. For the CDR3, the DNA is TGTGCCAGCACAAACATGGACACTAAAGAGACCCAGTACTTC.